This T cell receptor beta chain was recorded in a study of blood T cell repertoires in COVID-19. Background on the study: COVID-19 samples collected from the United States, Italy and Spain covered acute and convalescent phases. Nucleic acid was either cDNA or gDNA, and it came from T cells, B-cell-depleted T cells, or PBMCs.

A note on this clone: Other DNA sequences of this sample code for an identical CDR3.

CDR1 and CDR2 from the germline V gene are SGHAT and FQNNGV. CDR3 length equals 15 residues. The V end lost 0 bases, the J end lost 1 base, and 7 bases lay between the germline ends. The Seattle patients, enrolled during active infection, were followed longitudinally. Under the authors' procedure: It was from reference gene primer amplification that nucleated cell counts were estimated. This table comes from immunoSEQ multiplex PCR, and its TCRdb copy is limited to in-frame clones, with some not included. The V and J calls and clone size were taken over from that table, and D and trimming were inferred from the DNA. The repertoire consists of over 450,000 clones, with roughly nine tenths occurring once and the leading ten covering about 8.2%.

Sequenced sample: peripheral blood. The sequence came from a woman aged 50 to 65 with COVID-19, enrolled during active disease. V is TRBV11-2 and J is TRBJ1-5, with D unclear. The chain's CDR3 is CASSLDGRSNQPQHF. CDR3 sequence (DNA): TGTGCCAGCAGCTTAGATGGGAGGAGCAATCAGCCCCAGCATTTT.